A selection of T cell receptor beta chains follows, all from one sample in a study of blood T cell repertoires in COVID-19. Method: immunoSEQ multiplex PCR; TCRdb's copy keeps in-frame clones and lacks some. This sample has around 100,000 clones, with 90% found just once. Input material: peripheral blood. The origin of the receptors is a man in his fifties with acute or convalescent COVID-19. Each CDR3 is given with its conserved first and last residue. The D gene is left open where the match is weak. Part of the rows lack a size; the others show once, few, many or a class for expanded clones.

abundance: few
j_gene: TRBJ1-2
v_gene: TRBV10-3
d_gene: TRBD1
CDR3aa: CAISGTGGDYGYTF
CDR3nt: TGTGCCATCAGCGGGACAGGGGGCGACTATGGCTACACCTTC

abundance: -
j_gene: TRBJ1-1
v_gene: TRBV24-1
d_gene: TRBD1
CDR3aa: CATSPGQGRTEAFF
CDR3nt: TGTGCCACCAGTCCCGGACAGGGGCGGACTGAAGCTTTCTTT

abundance: -
j_gene: TRBJ2-7
v_gene: TRBV4-1
d_gene: TRBD2
CDR3aa: CASSQRLAGGPIPYEQYF
CDR3nt: TGCGCCAGCAGCCAAAGACTAGCGGGAGGGCCGATCCCCTACGAGCAGTACTTC

abundance: -
j_gene: TRBJ2-7
v_gene: TRBV30
d_gene: -
CDR3aa: CAWSSGTLSSYEQYF
CDR3nt: TGTGCCTGGAGCTCCGGGACACTGAGCTCCTACGAGCAGTACTTC

abundance: -
j_gene: TRBJ1-3
v_gene: TRBV19
d_gene: -
CDR3aa: CASSPAGPGSGNTIYF
CDR3nt: TGTGCCAGTAGTCCCGCGGGCCCGGGCTCTGGAAACACCATATATTTT

abundance: -
j_gene: TRBJ1-2
v_gene: TRBV4-3
d_gene: -
CDR3aa: CASSQDVQGWGYTF
CDR3nt: TGCGCCAGCAGCCAAGATGTACAGGGTTGGGGCTACACCTTC

abundance: few
j_gene: TRBJ1-5
v_gene: TRBV7-9
d_gene: TRBD1
CDR3aa: CASSLHPGQGSNQPQHF
CDR3nt: TGTGCCAGCAGCTTACATCCGGGACAGGGGAGCAATCAGCCCCAGCATTTT

abundance: few
j_gene: TRBJ2-7
v_gene: TRBV9
d_gene: TRBD1
CDR3aa: CASSVGQGAYEQYF
CDR3nt: TGTGCCAGCAGCGTTGGACAGGGAGCCTACGAGCAGTACTTC

abundance: -
j_gene: TRBJ2-1
v_gene: TRBV28
d_gene: -
CDR3aa: CATHPGGNRNEQFF
CDR3nt: TGTGCCACCCACCCGGGCGGGAACAGGAATGAGCAGTTCTTC

abundance: -
j_gene: TRBJ2-3
v_gene: TRBV19
d_gene: TRBD2
CDR3aa: CASSIGGLAGTDTQYF
CDR3nt: TGTGCCAGTAGTATAGGAGGGCTAGCGGGCACAGATACGCAGTATTTT

abundance: once
j_gene: TRBJ2-2
v_gene: TRBV11-3
d_gene: TRBD2
CDR3aa: CASSAVISGRAGELFF
CDR3nt: TGTGCCAGCAGTGCTGTCATCAGCGGGAGGGCCGGGGAGCTGTTTTTT

abundance: once
j_gene: TRBJ2-1
v_gene: TRBV19
d_gene: TRBD1
CDR3aa: CASSINTGGWNEQFF
CDR3nt: TGTGCCAGTAGTATAAACACAGGGGGCTGGAATGAGCAGTTCTTC

abundance: -
j_gene: TRBJ1-6
v_gene: TRBV5-5
d_gene: -
CDR3aa: CASSLLPGLDSPLHF
CDR3nt: TGTGCCAGCAGCTTGCTCCCGGGGTTAGATTCACCCCTCCACTTT

abundance: -
j_gene: TRBJ2-7
v_gene: TRBV6-2/TRBV6-3
d_gene: TRBD2
CDR3aa: CASSYSASGGPFSYEQYF
CDR3nt: TGTGCCAGCAGTTACTCCGCTAGCGGGGGCCCCTTCTCCTACGAGCAGTACTTC

abundance: -
j_gene: TRBJ2-1
v_gene: TRBV5-4
d_gene: -
CDR3aa: CASSSRDRGGNEQFF
CDR3nt: TGTGCCAGCAGCAGTCGGGACCGAGGGGGCAATGAGCAGTTCTTC